This paragraph reports one T cell receptor (beta chain). The data belong to a study of graft-versus-host responses after intestinal transplantation. The wider study: As for transplant type, recipients had multivisceral, liver-intestinal, or isolated intestinal grafts. Anti-thymocyte globulin served as induction for all recipients, who then took tacrolimus and steroids for 2 to 4 years.

CDR1 is SEHNR and CDR2 is FQNEAQ in the germline V gene (reference sequence). The CDR3 extends over 16 amino acids. Germline trimming cut 5 bases from V and 1 base from J; bases unmatched to any gene: 9. Clones were read by immunoSEQ multiplex PCR, and TCRdb kept only the in-frame ones, dropping some. The table records 95,000 to 100,000 clones, about 83% of them present only once. The receptor comes from a human patient who received an intestinal transplant, so some T cells may come from the graft donor. The source was PBMCs, collected 255 days after intestinal transplant. The chain joins TRBV7-9 to TRBJ2-5; TRBD1 agrees at 8 bases. CDR3 protein: CASSTRGTGRQETQYF. CDR3 coding DNA: TGTGCCAGCAGCACCAGAGGGACAGGACGCCAAGAGACCCAGTACTTC.